The source of this T cell receptor beta chain is a study of blood T cell repertoires in COVID-19. For the study at large: The samples span acute and convalescent COVID-19 from the United States, Italy and Spain. Sources were T cells, B-cell-depleted T cells, or PBMCs; the material itself was cDNA or gDNA.

Trimming took 4 bases from V and 7 from J, leaving 13 bases between them. The CDR3 extends over 13 amino acids. As originally analysed: Scientists estimated how many nucleated cells there were by amplifying reference gene primers. Profiling relied on immunoSEQ multiplex PCR, and the TCRdb table lists in-frame clones only, not all of them. V, J and clone size derive from that table, while D and trimming were established from the DNA sequence. The profile shows 150,000 to 200,000 clones, roughly 70% of them singletons. The chain has TRBV12-3 or TRBV12-4 and TRBJ1-1; TRBD1 is a possible D gene (5 bases). The sequence derives from a woman of 80 years or more with acute or convalescent COVID-19. What was sequenced was peripheral blood. CDR3 loop: CASSYLGGHEAFF. In nucleotides, the CDR3 is TGTGCCAGCAGTTATCTCGGCGGACATGAAGCTTTCTTT.